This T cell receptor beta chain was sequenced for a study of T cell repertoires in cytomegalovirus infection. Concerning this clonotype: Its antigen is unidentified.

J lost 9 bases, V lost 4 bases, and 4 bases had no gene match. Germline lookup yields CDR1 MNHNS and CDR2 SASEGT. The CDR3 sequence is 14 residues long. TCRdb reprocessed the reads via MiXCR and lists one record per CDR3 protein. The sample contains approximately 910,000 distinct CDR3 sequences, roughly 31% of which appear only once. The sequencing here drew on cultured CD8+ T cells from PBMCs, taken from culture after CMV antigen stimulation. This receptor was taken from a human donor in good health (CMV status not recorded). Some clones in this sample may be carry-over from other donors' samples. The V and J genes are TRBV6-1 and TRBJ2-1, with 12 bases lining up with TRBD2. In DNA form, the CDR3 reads TGTGCCAGCAGTGGGACTAGCGGGGTAGGTGAGCAGTTCTTC. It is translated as CASSGTSGVGEQFF.